The 18 T cell receptor beta chains reported below all come from one sample, sequenced in a study of technical replicates of blood from several donors. Generated by immunoSEQ multiplex PCR, the TCRdb table keeps only in-frame clones and is missing some. The sample shows approximately 13,000 clones, around four fifths of them seen only once. The specimen was PBMCs. The source is a human donor in good health.

This clone was seen more than once but under ten times. The chain recombines TRBV6-1 with TRBJ2-7; 7 bases match TRBD1. The CDR3 extends over 13 amino acids. With 2 bases clipped from V and 6 bases from J, the junction kept 4 bases outside the gene matches. Germline CDR1 and CDR2: MNHNS and SASEGT. In DNA, the CDR3 is TGTGCCAGCAGTGAATCGGACAGGCGCGAGCAGTACTTC. Translating gives CASSESDRREQYF.

This clone was recorded only once. The chain carries TRBV4-1 and TRBJ2-1; no clear D. CDR1 and CDR2 (germline): MGHRA, YSYEKL. V was trimmed by 0 bases and J by 6 bases, leaving 6 bases between them. This CDR3 spans 13 amino acids. In nucleotides, the CDR3 is TGCGCCAGCAGCCAAGATGCAGGCAATGAGCAGTTCTTC. Protein sequence: CASSQDAGNEQFF.

The chain recombines TRBV29-1 with TRBJ2-1, with 7 bases matching TRBD2. With 8 bases clipped from V and 6 bases from J, the junction kept 16 bases outside the gene matches. The CDR3 totals 15 residues. Germline CDR1 SQVTM, CDR2 ANQGSEA. The CDR3 coding sequence is TGCAGCCCGGGTGAGGAGCGGGGCCACTTCAATGAGCAGTTCTTC. It specifies CSPGEERGHFNEQFF.

The chain carries TRBV10-3 and TRBJ2-6; D remains unclear. The CDR3 runs 16 residues. The germline V gene has CDR1 ENHRY and CDR2 SYGVKD. The V end was cut by 4 bases, the J end by 2 bases, with 12 bases between. CDR3 residues: CAISANGPTGANVLTF. The DNA of the CDR3 is TGTGCCATCAGTGCTAATGGGCCTACTGGGGCCAACGTCCTGACTTTC.

The rearrangement uses TRBV15 and TRBJ2-7; 9 bases map to TRBD2. Germline V gene sequence: CDR1 LNHNV, CDR2 YYDKDF (reference sequence). V lost 0 bases, J lost 5 bases, and 11 bases stayed unmatched. CDR3 length: 17 amino acids. The CDR3: CATSRDFVAGVDNEQYF. In nucleotides, the CDR3 is TGTGCCACCAGCAGAGATTTCGTAGCGGGAGTCGACAACGAGCAGTACTTC.

The gene calls are TRBV5-6 and TRBJ1-4; the D is unclear. This CDR3 comprises 16 residues. Trimming pared 2 bases from V and 8 bases from J, leaving 19 bases between. The V gene's germline CDR1 is SGHDT and CDR2 YYEEEE. CDR3 sequence (DNA): TGTGCCAGCAGCTTTTCAGGAAACGGGGATTTCGAAAAACTGTTTTTT. It codes for CASSFSGNGDFEKLFF.

This clone was seen a few times. The genes are TRBV11-2 and TRBJ2-7; 12 bases map to TRBD2. This CDR3 contains 16 residues. The ends lost 5 bases at V and 5 bases at J; junction bases unmatched: 10. The germline V gene encodes CDR1 SGHAT and CDR2 FQNNGV. The CDR3 region has the DNA TGTGCCAGCAGCGCCCGGACTAGCGGGATGCACAACGAGCAGTACTTC. Translation gives CASSARTSGMHNEQYF.

The chain links TRBV7-9 to TRBJ2-7; 9 bases align to TRBD2. This CDR3 has 14 residues. The germline V gene has CDR1 SEHNR and CDR2 FQNEAQ (reference sequence). The ends lost 2 bases at V and 6 bases at J; junction bases unmatched: 5. The CDR3 spells CASSLLLAGVEQYF. The CDR3 DNA follows: TGTGCCAGCAGCTTACTATTAGCGGGAGTCGAGCAGTACTTC.

The chain employs TRBV20-1 and TRBJ1-1; D gene uncertain. Germline V gene lookup returns CDR1 DFQATT and CDR2 SNEGSKA (reference sequence). V lost 5 bases to trimming and J lost 3 bases, with 4 bases between them. The CDR3 extends over 10 amino acids. The CDR3: CSAGYTEAFF. The CDR3 DNA follows: TGCAGTGCTGGCTACACTGAAGCTTTCTTT.

This clone was observed once. The chain employs TRBV19 and TRBJ2-2; D is ambiguous. Germline V gene data show CDR1 as LNHDA and CDR2 as SQIVND (reference sequence). CDR3 size: 14 residues. V gave up 1 base and J gave up 2 bases, with 5 bases separating them. As DNA, the CDR3 is TGTGCCAGTAGTATAGTGGCTAACACCGGGGAGCTGTTTTTT. Its protein product is CASSIVANTGELFF.

The J gene is TRBJ2-7, the V gene TRBV30, with 8 bases lining up with TRBD2. This CDR3 comprises 14 residues. The junction had 3 bases not matched to a gene; V was cut back by 1 base and J by 1 base. Germline-derived CDR1 and CDR2 are GTSNPN and SVGIG (reference sequence). CDR3: CAWSGTSLSYEQYF. The CDR3, as DNA: TGTGCCTGGAGTGGGACTAGCTTGTCCTACGAGCAGTACTTC.

This chain's CDR3 is CASSIGGSGLETQYF. The DNA for the CDR3 is TGTGCCAGTAGTATAGGCGGGAGTGGTTTGGAGACCCAGTACTTC. The chain is built from TRBV19 and TRBJ2-5, with 7 bases fitting TRBD2. Trimming took 1 base from V and 5 from J; bases not matched to a gene: 7. Germline loops: CDR1 LNHDA, CDR2 SQIVND (reference sequence). CDR3 length: 15 amino acids.

V and J are TRBV6-5 and TRBJ2-7, with 11 bases that match TRBD2. This CDR3 spans 15 amino acids. From germline, CDR1 is MNHEY and CDR2 SVGAGI. Trimming cost V 7 bases and J 4 bases; bases outside gene matches: 9. The chain's CDR3 is CASTYSGRGAYEQYF. DNA of the CDR3: TGTGCCAGCACTTATAGCGGGAGGGGAGCGTACGAGCAGTACTTC.

This clone was seen more than once but under ten times. The CDR3 DNA sequence: TGTGCCAGCAGTGAAATAGCGGAATACTACGAGCAGTACTTC. It yields the protein CASSEIAEYYEQYF. The chain joins TRBV2 to TRBJ2-7; possible D gene TRBD2, 6 bases. The CDR3 has 14 amino acids. The germline V gene has CDR1 SNHLY and CDR2 FYNNEI. Trimming cost V 2 bases and J 3 bases, with 11 bases left between them.

The chain combines TRBV6-5 with TRBJ2-7; 11 bases are a match to TRBD2. The CDR3 runs to 15 residues. The trim removed 5 bases at V and 4 bases at J, leaving 7 bases unmatched. The V gene's germline CDR1 is MNHEY and CDR2 SVGAGI. CDR3 protein: CASSASSGRAYEQYF. The CDR3 nucleotides read TGTGCCAGCAGTGCAAGTAGCGGGAGGGCTTACGAGCAGTACTTC.

J is TRBJ1-1 and V is TRBV11-2; D unclear. The CDR3 sequence is 13 residues long. The V end lost 2 bases, the J end lost 1 base, and 5 bases lay between the germline ends. Germline CDR1 SGHAT, CDR2 FQNNGV. Here the CDR3 reads CASSLRRNTEAFF. The CDR3 bases are TGTGCCAGCAGCTTAAGGAGGAACACTGAAGCTTTCTTT.

The chain links TRBV2 to TRBJ2-7, with TRBD1 matching 7 bases. The V segment lost 2 bases and the J segment 0 bases; nucleotides outside the gene matches: 4. CDR3 length equals 15 residues. CDR1 and CDR2 (germline): SNHLY, FYNNEI. The CDR3 spells CASSEYGTASYEQYF. CDR3 nucleotide sequence: TGTGCCAGCAGTGAATACGGGACAGCCTCCTACGAGCAGTACTTC.

This chain uses TRBV5-1 with TRBJ2-3; the match to TRBD2 covers 10 bases. With 0 bases clipped from V and 4 bases from J, the junction kept 5 bases outside the gene matches. The V gene's germline CDR1 is SGHRS and CDR2 YFSETQ. This CDR3 contains 16 residues. CDR3 protein: CASSLVLAGESDTQYF. CDR3 sequence (DNA): TGCGCCAGCAGCTTGGTGCTAGCGGGAGAGTCAGATACGCAGTATTTT. Filled out from reference TRBV5-1 and TRBJ2-3, the complete variable domain reads KAGVTQTPRYLIKTRGQQVTLSCSPISGHRSVSWYQQTPGQGLQFLFEYFSETQRNKGNFPGRFSGRQFSNSRSEMNVSTLELGDSALYLCASSLVLAGESDTQYFGPGTRLTVL.